What follows describes a single T cell receptor beta chain. This record belongs to a study of blood T cell repertoires in COVID-19. Overall study: Nucleic acid was either cDNA or gDNA, and it came from T cells, B-cell-depleted T cells, or PBMCs.

Produced via immunoSEQ multiplex PCR; TCRdb's table is partial and in-frame only. The data show tens of thousands of clones, approximately 87% seen once. The sample taken for sequencing was peripheral blood. The origin of this receptor is a woman of 80 years or more with acute or convalescent COVID-19.

The CDR3 here is CASSDGGTNTEAFF. In nucleotides, the CDR3 is TGTGCCAGCAGTGACGGGGGAACGAACACTGAAGCTTTCTTT. The chain uses TRBV6-1 and TRBJ1-1; weak D call: TRBD1 (5 bases). Trimming shortened V by 3 bases and J by 1 base, and 9 bases separated the two germline ends. The V gene's germline CDR1 is MNHNS and CDR2 SASEGT. This CDR3 comprises 14 residues.